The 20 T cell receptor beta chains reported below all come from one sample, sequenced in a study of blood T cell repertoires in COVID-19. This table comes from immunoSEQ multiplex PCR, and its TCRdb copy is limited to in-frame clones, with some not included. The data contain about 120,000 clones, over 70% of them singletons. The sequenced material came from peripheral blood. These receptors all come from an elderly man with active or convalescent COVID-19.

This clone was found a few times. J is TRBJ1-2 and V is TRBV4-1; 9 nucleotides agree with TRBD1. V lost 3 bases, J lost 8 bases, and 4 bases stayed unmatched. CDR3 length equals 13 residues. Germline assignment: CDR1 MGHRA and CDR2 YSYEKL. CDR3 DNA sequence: TGCGCCAGCAGCCACGGACAGGGGAGCGGCTACACCTTC. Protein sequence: CASSHGQGSGYTF.

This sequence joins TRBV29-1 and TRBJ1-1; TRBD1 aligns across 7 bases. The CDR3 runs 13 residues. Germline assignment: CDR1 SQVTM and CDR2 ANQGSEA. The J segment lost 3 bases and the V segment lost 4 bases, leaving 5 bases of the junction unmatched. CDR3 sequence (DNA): TGCAGCGTTGTAGGGGGCGCGGACACTGAAGCTTTCTTT. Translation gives CSVVGGADTEAFF. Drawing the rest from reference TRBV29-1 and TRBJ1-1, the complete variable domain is SAVISQKPSRDICQRGTSLTIQCQVDSQVTMMFWYRQQPGQSLTLIATANQGSEATYESGFVIDKFPISRPNLTFSTLTVSNMSPEDSSIYLCSVVGGADTEAFFGQGTRLTVV.

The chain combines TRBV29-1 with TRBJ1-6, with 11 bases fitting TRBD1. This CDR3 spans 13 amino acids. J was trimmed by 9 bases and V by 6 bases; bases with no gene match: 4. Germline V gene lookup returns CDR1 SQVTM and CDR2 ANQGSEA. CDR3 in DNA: TGCAGCGTCCGGACAGGGGGCTTTTCACCCCTCCACTTT. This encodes CSVRTGGFSPLHF.

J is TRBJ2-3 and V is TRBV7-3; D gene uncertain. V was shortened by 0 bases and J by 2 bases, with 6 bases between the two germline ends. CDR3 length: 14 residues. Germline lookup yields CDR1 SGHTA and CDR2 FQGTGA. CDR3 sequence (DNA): TGTGCCAGCAGCTTAACCGCTAACACAGATACGCAGTATTTT. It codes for CASSLTANTDTQYF.

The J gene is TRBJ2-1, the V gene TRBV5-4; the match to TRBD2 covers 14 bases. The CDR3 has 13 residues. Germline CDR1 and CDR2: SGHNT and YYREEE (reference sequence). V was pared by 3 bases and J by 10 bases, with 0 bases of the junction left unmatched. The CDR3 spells CASSWTSGGEQFF. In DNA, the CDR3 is TGTGCCAGCAGCTGGACTAGCGGGGGGGAGCAGTTCTTC.

The CDR3 region has the DNA TGTGCCAGCAGCTTCGGGGAGGGTGGCTACACCTTC. This codes for CASSFGEGGYTF. The rearrangement links TRBV13 to TRBJ1-2; D gene ambiguous. There are 12 residues in the CDR3. Deletions cut 3 bases from V and 7 bases from J, with 9 bases between. Germline V lookup: CDR1 PRHDT, CDR2 FYEKMQ (reference sequence). The entire variable domain, with the rest obtained from reference TRBV13 and TRBJ1-2, is as follows: AAGVIQSPRHLIKEKRETATLKCYPIPRHDTVYWYQQGPGQDPQFLISFYEKMQSDKGSIPDRFSAQQFSDYHSELNMSSLELGDSALYFCASSFGEGGYTFGSGTRLTVV.

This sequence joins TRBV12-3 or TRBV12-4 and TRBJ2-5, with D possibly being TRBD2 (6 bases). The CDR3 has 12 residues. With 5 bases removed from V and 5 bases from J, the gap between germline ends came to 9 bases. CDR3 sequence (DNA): TGTGCCAGCAGTGAAACTAGCGAGACCCAGTACTTC. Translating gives CASSETSETQYF.

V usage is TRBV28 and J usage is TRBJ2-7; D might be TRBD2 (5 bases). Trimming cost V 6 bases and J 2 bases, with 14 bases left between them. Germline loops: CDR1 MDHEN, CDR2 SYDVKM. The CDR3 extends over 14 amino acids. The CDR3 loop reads CASSLSRGTYEQYF. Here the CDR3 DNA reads TGTGCCAGCAGCCTGAGTAGAGGGACCTACGAGCAGTACTTC.

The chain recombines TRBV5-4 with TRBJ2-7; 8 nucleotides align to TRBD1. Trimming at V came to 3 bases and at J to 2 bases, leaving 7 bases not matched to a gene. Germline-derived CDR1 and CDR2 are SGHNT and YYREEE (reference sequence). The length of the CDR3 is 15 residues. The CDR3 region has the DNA TGTGCCAGCAGCTCGTCTCAGGGGGCACCCTACGAGCAGTACTTC. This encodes CASSSSQGAPYEQYF.

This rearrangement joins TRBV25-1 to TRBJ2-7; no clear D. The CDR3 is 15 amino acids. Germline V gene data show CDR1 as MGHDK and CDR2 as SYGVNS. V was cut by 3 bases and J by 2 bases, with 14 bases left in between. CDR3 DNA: TGTGCCAGCAGTGAGTTCTACGCGTACCCCTACGAGCAGTACTTC. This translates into CASSEFYAYPYEQYF.

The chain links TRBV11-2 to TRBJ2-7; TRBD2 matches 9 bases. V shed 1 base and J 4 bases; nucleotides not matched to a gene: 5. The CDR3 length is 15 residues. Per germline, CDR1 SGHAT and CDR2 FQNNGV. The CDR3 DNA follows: TGTGCCAGCAGCTTAGTGCGGGGGGGCCAATACGAGCAGTACTTC. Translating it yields CASSLVRGGQYEQYF.

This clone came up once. CDR3 region: CASSLEDRGTSPLHF. The CDR3 nucleotides read TGCGCCAGCAGCTTGGAAGACAGGGGGACTTCACCCCTCCACTTT. The rearrangement links TRBV5-1 to TRBJ1-6; 9 positions agree with TRBD1. With V trimmed by 0 bases and J by 9 bases, 4 bases remained unmatched. Looked up from germline, CDR1 is SGHRS and CDR2 is YFSETQ. This CDR3 is built from 15 residues.

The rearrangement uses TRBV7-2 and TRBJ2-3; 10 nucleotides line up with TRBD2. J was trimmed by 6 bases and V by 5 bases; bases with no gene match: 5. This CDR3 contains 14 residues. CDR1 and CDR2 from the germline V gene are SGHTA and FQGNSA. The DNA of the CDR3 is TGTGCCAGCAGCGGTAGCGGGGGGAGGGATACGCAGTATTTT. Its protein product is CASSGSGGRDTQYF.

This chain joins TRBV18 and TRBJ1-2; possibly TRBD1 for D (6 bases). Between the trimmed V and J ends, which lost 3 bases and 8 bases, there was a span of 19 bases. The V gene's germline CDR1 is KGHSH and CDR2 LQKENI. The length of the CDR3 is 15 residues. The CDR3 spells CASSPGAGDPKGYTF. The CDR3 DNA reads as TGTGCCAGCTCACCGGGGGCAGGGGATCCTAAGGGCTACACCTTC.

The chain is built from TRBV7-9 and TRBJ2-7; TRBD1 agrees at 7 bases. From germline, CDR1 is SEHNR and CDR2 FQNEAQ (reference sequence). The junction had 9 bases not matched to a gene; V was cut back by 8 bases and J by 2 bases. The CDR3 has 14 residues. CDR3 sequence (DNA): TGTGCCAGCGCAGAGAGGGGGCTGACCTACGAGCAGTACTTC. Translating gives CASAERGLTYEQYF.

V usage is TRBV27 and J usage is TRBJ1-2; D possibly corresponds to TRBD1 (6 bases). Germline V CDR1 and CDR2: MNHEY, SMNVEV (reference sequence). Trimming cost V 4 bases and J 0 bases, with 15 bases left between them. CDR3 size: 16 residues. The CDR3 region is CASSSVYRVSNYGYTF. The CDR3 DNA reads TGTGCCAGCAGTTCCGTCTACAGGGTTTCTAACTATGGCTACACCTTC.

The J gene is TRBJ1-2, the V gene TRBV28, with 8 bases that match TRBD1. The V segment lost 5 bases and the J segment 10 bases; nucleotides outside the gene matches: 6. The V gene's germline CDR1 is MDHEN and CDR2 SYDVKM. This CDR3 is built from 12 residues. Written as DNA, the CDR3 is TGTGCCAGCAGTACTGTGGGACAGGCCTACACCTTC. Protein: CASSTVGQAYTF.

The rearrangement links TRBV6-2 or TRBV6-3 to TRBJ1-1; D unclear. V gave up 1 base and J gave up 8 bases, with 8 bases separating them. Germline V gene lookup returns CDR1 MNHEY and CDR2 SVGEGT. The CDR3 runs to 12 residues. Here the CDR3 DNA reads TGTGCCAGCAGTTACTTCTTACAAGAAGCTTTCTTT. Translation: CASSYFLQEAFF.

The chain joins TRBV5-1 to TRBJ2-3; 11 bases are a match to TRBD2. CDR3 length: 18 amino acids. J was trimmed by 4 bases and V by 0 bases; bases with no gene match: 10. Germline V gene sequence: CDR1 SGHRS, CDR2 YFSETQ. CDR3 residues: CASSLARASGGIPDTQYF. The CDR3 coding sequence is TGCGCCAGCAGCTTGGCCAGAGCTAGCGGGGGGATTCCAGATACGCAGTATTTT.

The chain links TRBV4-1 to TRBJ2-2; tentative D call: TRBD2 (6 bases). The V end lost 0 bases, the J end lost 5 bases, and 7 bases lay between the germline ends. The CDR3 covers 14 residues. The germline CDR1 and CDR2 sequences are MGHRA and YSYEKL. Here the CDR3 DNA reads TGCGCCAGCAGCCAAGATCGGGGGACCGGGGAGCTGTTTTTT. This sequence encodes CASSQDRGTGELFF.